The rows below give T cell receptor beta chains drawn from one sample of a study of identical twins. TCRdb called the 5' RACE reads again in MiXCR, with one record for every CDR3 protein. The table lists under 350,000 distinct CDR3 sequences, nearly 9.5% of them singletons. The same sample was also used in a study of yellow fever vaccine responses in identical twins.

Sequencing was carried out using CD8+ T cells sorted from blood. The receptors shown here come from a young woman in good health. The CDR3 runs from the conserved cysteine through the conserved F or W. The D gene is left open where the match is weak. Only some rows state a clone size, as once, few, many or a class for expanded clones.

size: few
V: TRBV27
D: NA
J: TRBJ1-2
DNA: TGTGCCAGCAGTTACCGAGGGACCCCTAACTATGGCTACACCTTC
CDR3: CASSYRGTPNYGYTF

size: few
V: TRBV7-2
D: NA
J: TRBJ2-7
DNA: TGTGCCAGCAGCTTCTCTGGAGTTGAGCAGTACTTC
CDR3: CASSFSGVEQYF

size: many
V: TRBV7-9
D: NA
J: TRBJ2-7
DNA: TGTGCCAGCAGCCCCTTGCAGGAGCAGTACTTC
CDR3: CASSPLQEQYF

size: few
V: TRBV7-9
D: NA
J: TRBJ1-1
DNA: TGTGCCAGCAGCTCAGCAGGAGACACTGAAGCTTTCTTT
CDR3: CASSSAGDTEAFF

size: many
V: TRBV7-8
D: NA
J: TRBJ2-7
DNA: TGTGCCAGCAGTTTAGGGTTCTCCTACGAGCAGTACTTC
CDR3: CASSLGFSYEQYF

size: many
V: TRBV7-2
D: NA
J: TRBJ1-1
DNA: TGTGCCAGCAGCTTGTTACAGGGCACTGAAGCTTTCTTT
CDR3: CASSLLQGTEAFF

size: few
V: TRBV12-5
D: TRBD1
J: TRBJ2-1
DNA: TGTGCTAGTGGTACCGGGACAGGGGGACGGTCCTACAATGAGCAGTTCTTC
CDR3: CASGTGTGGRSYNEQFF

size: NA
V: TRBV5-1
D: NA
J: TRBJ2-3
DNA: TGCGCCAGCAGCATCCCGGGACCCAAGATTGACACAGATACGCAGTATTTT
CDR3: CASSIPGPKIDTDTQYF

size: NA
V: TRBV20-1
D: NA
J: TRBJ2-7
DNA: TGCAGTGCTAGCGACAGAAACTCCTACGAGCAGTACTTC
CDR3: CSASDRNSYEQYF

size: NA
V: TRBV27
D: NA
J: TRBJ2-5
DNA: TGTGCCAGCAGCCCAAAGTACCAAGAGACCCAGTACTTC
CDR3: CASSPKYQETQYF

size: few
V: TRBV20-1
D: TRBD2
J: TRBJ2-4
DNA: TGCAGTGCTAGAGAACTAGCGGGAGACCAACACATTCAGTACTTC
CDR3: CSARELAGDQHIQYF

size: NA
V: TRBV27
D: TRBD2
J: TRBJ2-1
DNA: TGTGCCAGCAGTTGGGGACTAGCGGGAGGGGTTGAGCAGTTCTTC
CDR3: CASSWGLAGGVEQFF

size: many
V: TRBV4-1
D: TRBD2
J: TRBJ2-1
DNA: TGCGCCAGCAGCCAAGGGCTAGCGGACTCCTACAATGAGCAGTTCTTC
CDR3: CASSQGLADSYNEQFF

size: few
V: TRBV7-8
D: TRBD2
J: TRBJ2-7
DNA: TGTGCCAGCAGCTCAGCGGGACTACAACCATACGAGCAGTACTTC
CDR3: CASSSAGLQPYEQYF

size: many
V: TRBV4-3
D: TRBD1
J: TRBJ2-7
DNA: TGCGCCAGCAGCCAAGGGTCCGGGACAGGCTACGAGCAGTACTTC
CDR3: CASSQGSGTGYEQYF

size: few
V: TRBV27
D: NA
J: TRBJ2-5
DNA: TGTGCCAGCAAGACGGCACTCCAAGAGACCCAGTACTTC
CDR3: CASKTALQETQYF

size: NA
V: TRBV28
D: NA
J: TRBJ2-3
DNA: TGTGCCAGCAGGCCAGGGGACGGAACAGATACGCAGTATTTT
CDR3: CASRPGDGTDTQYF

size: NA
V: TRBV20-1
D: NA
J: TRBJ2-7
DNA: TGCAGTGCTAGAGGTTTACCCGACTACGAGCAGTACTTC
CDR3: CSARGLPDYEQYF

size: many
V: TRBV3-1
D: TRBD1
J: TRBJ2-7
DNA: TGTGCCAGCAGCCAGACAGGGGGGACCTACGAGCAGTACTTC
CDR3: CASSQTGGTYEQYF

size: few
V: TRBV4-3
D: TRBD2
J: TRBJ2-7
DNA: TGCGCCAGCAGCCAAGGATGGGGTCTAGCGGGAGAATTTGACTACGAGCAGTACTTC
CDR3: CASSQGWGLAGEFDYEQYF

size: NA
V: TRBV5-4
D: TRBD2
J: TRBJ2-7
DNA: TGTGCCAGCAGCTTAACTAGCGCGGTCTACGAGCAGTACTTC
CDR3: CASSLTSAVYEQYF

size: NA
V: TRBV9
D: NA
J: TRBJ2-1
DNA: TGTGCCAGCAGCGTAAGTAGCTCCTACAATGAGCAGTTCTTC
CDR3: CASSVSSSYNEQFF

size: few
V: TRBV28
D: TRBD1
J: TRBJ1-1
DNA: TGTGCCAGCAGTCACCCCCGGACAGGAAACACTGAAGCTTTCTTT
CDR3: CASSHPRTGNTEAFF

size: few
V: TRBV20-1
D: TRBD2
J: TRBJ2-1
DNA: TGCAGCCAGAGCGAGCGGGAGTTCAATGAGCAGTTCTTC
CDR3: CSQSEREFNEQFF

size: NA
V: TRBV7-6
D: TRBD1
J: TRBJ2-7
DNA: TGTGCCAGCAGCGGACGGGGACAGGGCTCCTACGAGCAGTACTTC
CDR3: CASSGRGQGSYEQYF

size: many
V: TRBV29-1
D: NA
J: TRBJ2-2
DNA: TGCAGCGTTGAAGATCGAGGAAAGAACACCGGGGAGCTGTTTTTT
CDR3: CSVEDRGKNTGELFF

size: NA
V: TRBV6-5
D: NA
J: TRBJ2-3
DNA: TGTGCCAGCAGTGATAACGGGGTCACAGATACGCAGTATTTT
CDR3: CASSDNGVTDTQYF

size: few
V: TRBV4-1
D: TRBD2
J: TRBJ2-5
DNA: TGCGCCAGCAGCCCTGGACTAGCGGGAGCGTATCCTGGATGGGAGACCCAGTACTTC
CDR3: CASSPGLAGAYPGWETQYF

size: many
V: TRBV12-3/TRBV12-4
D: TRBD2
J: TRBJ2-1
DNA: TGTGCCAGCAGTTCACTAGCGGGGGGAAATGAGCAGTTCTTC
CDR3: CASSSLAGGNEQFF

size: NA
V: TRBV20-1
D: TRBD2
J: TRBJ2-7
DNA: TGCAGTGCTAGAGGTTCTAGCGGTTACGAGCAGTACTTC
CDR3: CSARGSSGYEQYF

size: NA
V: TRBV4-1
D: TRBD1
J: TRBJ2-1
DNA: TGCGCCAGCAGCCAAGTTGTTGGACAGGGGGCCTACAATGAGCAGTTCTTC
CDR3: CASSQVVGQGAYNEQFF

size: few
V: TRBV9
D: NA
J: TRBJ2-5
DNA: TGTGCCAGCAGCGTAGAGGGGGGGATTCTCCAAGAGACCCAGTACTTC
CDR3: CASSVEGGILQETQYF

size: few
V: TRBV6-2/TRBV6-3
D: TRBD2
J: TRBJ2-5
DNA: TGTGCCAGCATACCCGAGAGACTAGCGGGAGTGGAGGAGACCCAGTACTTC
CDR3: CASIPERLAGVEETQYF

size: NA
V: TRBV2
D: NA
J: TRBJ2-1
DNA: TGTGCCAGCAGGGGGGGACCTCTAAATGAGCAGTTCTTC
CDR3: CASRGGPLNEQFF

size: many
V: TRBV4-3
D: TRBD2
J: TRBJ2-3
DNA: TGCGCCAGCAGCCAAGGTAGCGGGGGACGCACAGATACGCAGTATTTT
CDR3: CASSQGSGGRTDTQYF

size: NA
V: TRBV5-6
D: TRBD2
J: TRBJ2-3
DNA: TGTGCCAGCAGCTTGAAGGTTCAGCTAGCGGGAGGGCCAGGAGATACGCGGTATTTT
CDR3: CASSLKVQLAGGPGDTRYF

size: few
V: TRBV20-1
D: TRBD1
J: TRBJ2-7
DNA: TGCAGTGCTAGAGATCTCATCGGGACAGGGGGTTACGAGCAGTACTTC
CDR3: CSARDLIGTGGYEQYF

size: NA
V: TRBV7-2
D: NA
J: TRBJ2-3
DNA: TGTGCCAGCAGCTTGTCGGGCGCCGCTAGCACAGATACGCAGTATTTT
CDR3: CASSLSGAASTDTQYF

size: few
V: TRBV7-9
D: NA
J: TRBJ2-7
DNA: TGTGCCAGCGCGGGCGACGTCGCCTACGAGCAGTACTTC
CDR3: CASAGDVAYEQYF

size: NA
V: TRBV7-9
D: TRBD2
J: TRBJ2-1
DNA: TGTGCCAGCTTCGGGCTAGCGGACCCTGTTTCCTACAATGAGCAGTTCTTC
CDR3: CASFGLADPVSYNEQFF

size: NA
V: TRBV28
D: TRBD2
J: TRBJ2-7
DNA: TGTGCCAGCAACTTTTGGCGGGGGAGCGAGCAGTACTTC
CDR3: CASNFWRGSEQYF

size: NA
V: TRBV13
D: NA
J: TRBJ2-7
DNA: TGTGCCAGCAGACAGGAGGGGGGGGTTCGCGAGCAGTACTTC
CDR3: CASRQEGGVREQYF